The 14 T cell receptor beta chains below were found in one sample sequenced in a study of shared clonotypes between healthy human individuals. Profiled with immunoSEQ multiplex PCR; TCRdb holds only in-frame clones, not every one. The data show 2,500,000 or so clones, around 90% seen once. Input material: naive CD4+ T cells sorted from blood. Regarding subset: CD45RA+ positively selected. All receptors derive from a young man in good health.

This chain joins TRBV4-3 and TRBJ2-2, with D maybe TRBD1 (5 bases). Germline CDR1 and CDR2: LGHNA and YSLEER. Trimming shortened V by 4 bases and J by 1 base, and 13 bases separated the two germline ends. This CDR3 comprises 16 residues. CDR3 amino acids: CASSRNRFLNTGELFF. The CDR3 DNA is TGCGCCAGCAGCCGCAACAGGTTCCTGAACACCGGGGAGCTGTTTTTT.

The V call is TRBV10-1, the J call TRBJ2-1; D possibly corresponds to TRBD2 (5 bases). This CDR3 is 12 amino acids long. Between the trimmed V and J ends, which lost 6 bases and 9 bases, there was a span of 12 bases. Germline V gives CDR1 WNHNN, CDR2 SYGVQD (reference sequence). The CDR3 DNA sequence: TGCGCCAGCAGGGACTCCGGAGGTGAGCAGTTCTTC. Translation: CASRDSGGEQFF.

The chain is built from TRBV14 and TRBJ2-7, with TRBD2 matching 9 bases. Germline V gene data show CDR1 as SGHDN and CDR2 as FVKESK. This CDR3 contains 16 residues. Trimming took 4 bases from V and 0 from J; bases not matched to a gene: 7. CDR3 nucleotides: TGTGCCAGCAGCCGGGGGACAGCGGGAGGCTCCTACGAGCAGTACTTC. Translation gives CASSRGTAGGSYEQYF.

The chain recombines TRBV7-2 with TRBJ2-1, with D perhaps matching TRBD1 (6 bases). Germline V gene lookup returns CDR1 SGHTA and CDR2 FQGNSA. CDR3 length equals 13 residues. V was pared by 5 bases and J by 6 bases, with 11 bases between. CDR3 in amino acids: CASSPRTVNEQFF. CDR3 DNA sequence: TGTGCCAGCAGCCCCCGGACAGTCAATGAGCAGTTCTTC.

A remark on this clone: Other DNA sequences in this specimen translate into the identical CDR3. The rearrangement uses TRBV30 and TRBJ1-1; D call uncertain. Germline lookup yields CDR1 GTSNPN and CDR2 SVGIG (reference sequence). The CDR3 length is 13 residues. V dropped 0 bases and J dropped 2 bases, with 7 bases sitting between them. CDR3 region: CAWSVRENTEAFF. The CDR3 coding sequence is TGTGCCTGGAGTGTACGAGAAAACACTGAAGCTTTCTTT.

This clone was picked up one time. The CDR3 sequence: CSVEVGPVGEAFF. DNA of the CDR3: TGCAGCGTTGAAGTCGGGCCAGTGGGTGAAGCTTTCTTT. V is TRBV29-1 and J is TRBJ1-1; D remains unclear. In germline, CDR1 is SQVTM, CDR2 ANQGSEA. V lost 1 base and J 7 bases, leaving 13 bases between the germline ends. The CDR3 has 13 amino acids.

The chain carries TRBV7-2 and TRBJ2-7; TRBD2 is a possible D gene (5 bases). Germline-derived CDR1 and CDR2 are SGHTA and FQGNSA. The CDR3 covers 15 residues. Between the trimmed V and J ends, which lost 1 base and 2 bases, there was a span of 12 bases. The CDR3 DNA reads TGTGCCAGCAGCTTAGTCGAAGGAGGCCCCTACGAGCAGTACTTC. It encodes CASSLVEGGPYEQYF.

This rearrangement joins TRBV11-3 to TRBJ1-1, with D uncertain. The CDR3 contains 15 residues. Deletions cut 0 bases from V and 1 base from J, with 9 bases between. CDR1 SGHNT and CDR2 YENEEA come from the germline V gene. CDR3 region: CASSLDAVENTEAFF. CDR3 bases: TGTGCCAGCAGCTTAGATGCTGTAGAGAACACTGAAGCTTTCTTT. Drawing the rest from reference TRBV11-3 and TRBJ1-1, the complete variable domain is EAGVVQSPRYKIIEKKQPVAFWCNPISGHNTLYWYLQNLGQGPELLIRYENEEAVDDSQLPKDRFSAERLKGVDSTLKIQPAELGDSAVYLCASSLDAVENTEAFFGQGTRLTVV.

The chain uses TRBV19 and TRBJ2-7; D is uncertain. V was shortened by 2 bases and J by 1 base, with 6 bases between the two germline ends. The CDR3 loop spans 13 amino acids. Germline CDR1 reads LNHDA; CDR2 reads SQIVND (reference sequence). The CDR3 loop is CASSIWVSYEQYF. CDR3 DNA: TGTGCCAGTAGTATATGGGTGTCCTACGAGCAGTACTTC.

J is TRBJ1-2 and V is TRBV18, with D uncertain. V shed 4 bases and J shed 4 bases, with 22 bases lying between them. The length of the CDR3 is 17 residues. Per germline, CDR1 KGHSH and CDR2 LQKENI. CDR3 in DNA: TGTGCCAGCTCACGCGTATTCACCCAGGAAGAGGGCTATGGCTACACCTTC. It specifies CASSRVFTQEEGYGYTF.

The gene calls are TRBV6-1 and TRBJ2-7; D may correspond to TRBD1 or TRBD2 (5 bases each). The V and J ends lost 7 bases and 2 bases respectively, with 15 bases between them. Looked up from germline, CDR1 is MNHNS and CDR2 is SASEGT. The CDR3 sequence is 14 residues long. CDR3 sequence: CASTEGGGPYEQYF. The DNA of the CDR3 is TGTGCCAGCACCGAGGGTGGGGGACCCTACGAGCAGTACTTC.

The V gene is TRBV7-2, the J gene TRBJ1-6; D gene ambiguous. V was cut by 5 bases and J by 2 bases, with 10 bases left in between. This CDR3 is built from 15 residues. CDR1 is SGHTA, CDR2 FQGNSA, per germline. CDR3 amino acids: CASSTAGTYNSPLHF. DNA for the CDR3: TGTGCCAGCAGCACAGCAGGTACCTATAATTCACCCCTCCACTTT.

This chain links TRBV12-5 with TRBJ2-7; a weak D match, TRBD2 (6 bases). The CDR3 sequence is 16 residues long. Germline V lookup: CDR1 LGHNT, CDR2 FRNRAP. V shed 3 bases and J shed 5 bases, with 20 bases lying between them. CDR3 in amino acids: CASGLIGGWAVHEQYF. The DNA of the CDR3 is TGTGCTAGTGGTTTAATCGGGGGTTGGGCGGTCCACGAGCAGTACTTC. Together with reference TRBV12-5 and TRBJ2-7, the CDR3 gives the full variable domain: DARVTQTPRHKVTEMGQEVTMRCQPILGHNTVFWYRQTMMQGLELLAYFRNRAPLDDSGMPKDRFSAEMPDATLATLKIQPSEPRDSAVYFCASGLIGGWAVHEQYFGPGTRLTVT.

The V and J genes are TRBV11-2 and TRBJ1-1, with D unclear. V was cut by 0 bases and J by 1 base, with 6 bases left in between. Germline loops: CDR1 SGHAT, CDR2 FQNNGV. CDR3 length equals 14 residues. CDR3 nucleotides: TGTGCCAGCAGCTTAGATACGGGGAACACTGAAGCTTTCTTT. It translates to CASSLDTGNTEAFF.